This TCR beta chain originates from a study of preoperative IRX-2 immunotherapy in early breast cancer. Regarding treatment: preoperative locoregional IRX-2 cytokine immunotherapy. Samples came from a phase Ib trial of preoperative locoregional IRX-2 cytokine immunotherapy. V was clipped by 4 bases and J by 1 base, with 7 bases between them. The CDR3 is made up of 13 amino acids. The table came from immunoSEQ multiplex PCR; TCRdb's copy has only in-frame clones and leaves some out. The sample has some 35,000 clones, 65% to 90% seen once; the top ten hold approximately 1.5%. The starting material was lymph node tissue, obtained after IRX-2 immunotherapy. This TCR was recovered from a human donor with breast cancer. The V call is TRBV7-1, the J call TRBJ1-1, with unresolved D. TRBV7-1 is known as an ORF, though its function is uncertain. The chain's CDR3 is CASSLRRNTEAFF. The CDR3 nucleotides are TGTGCCAGCAGCTTACGCCGGAACACTGAAGCTTTCTTT.